Listed below are T cell receptor beta chains from one sample, sequenced in a study of cytomegalovirus exposure and HLA in healthy donors. Clones were sequenced by immunoSEQ multiplex PCR, and TCRdb holds only the in-frame ones, with some missing. Altogether roughly 180,000 clones are present, around 80% being singletons, with the ten largest covering 5.5% to 7.5%. What was sequenced was PBMCs. All receptors come from a man aged 30 to 45 in good health and CMV-seropositive. Both conserved end residues are part of each CDR3. The order of the fields is D gene, CDR3 length, J gene, V gene, clone size, CDR3 DNA, CDR3 protein. A D gene is named only where the DNA matches it firmly. Not all rows give a size; the values are once, few, many and, for expanded clones, a class.

D gene: .; CDR3 length: 14; J gene: TRBJ2-5; V gene: TRBV30; clone size: .; CDR3 DNA: TGTGCCTGGAGACCTACGACAGCACAAGAGACCCAGTACTTC; CDR3 protein: CAWRPTTAQETQYF
D gene: .; CDR3 length: 14; J gene: TRBJ1-5; V gene: TRBV6-5; clone size: .; CDR3 DNA: TGTGCCAGCAGTCCCGGACAGCTTAATCAGCCCCAGCATTTT; CDR3 protein: CASSPGQLNQPQHF
D gene: .; CDR3 length: 13; J gene: TRBJ1-5; V gene: TRBV4-2; clone size: few; CDR3 DNA: TGTGCCAGCAGCCAATTTTCCGATCAGCCCCAGCATTTT; CDR3 protein: CASSQFSDQPQHF
D gene: TRBD2; CDR3 length: 15; J gene: TRBJ2-2; V gene: TRBV5-1; clone size: .; CDR3 DNA: TGCGCCAGCAGCTTGGAAGCGGGGGACACCGGGGAGCTGTTTTTT; CDR3 protein: CASSLEAGDTGELFF
D gene: TRBD2; CDR3 length: 16; J gene: TRBJ2-7; V gene: TRBV28; clone size: .; CDR3 DNA: TGTGCCAGCAGTTTAGGACTAGCGGGGACCTCCTACGAGCAGTACTTC; CDR3 protein: CASSLGLAGTSYEQYF
D gene: TRBD1; CDR3 length: 15; J gene: TRBJ2-7; V gene: TRBV5-1; clone size: once; CDR3 DNA: TGCGCCAGCAACTTGCGTCAGGGGGAAAAAAGCGAGCAGTACTTC; CDR3 protein: CASNLRQGEKSEQYF
D gene: .; CDR3 length: 16; J gene: TRBJ2-1; V gene: TRBV5-1; clone size: .; CDR3 DNA: TGCGCCAGCAGCTTTAGCTTGCCGAGCTCCTACAATGAGCAGTTCTTC; CDR3 protein: CASSFSLPSSYNEQFF
D gene: TRBD2; CDR3 length: 15; J gene: TRBJ2-1; V gene: TRBV9; clone size: .; CDR3 DNA: TGTGCCAGCAGCCGTATAGCGGGAAAGGGGGGTGAGCAGTTCTTC; CDR3 protein: CASSRIAGKGGEQFF
D gene: TRBD1; CDR3 length: 13; J gene: TRBJ1-2; V gene: TRBV5-6; clone size: .; CDR3 DNA: TGTGCCAGCAGCTTATGGGACAGGGATAGATACACCTTC; CDR3 protein: CASSLWDRDRYTF
D gene: .; CDR3 length: 14; J gene: TRBJ1-1; V gene: TRBV25-1; clone size: .; CDR3 DNA: TGTGCCAGCACCGTACAGGGTAGAGGCACTGAAGCTTTCTTT; CDR3 protein: CASTVQGRGTEAFF
D gene: TRBD2; CDR3 length: 15; J gene: TRBJ2-7; V gene: TRBV28; clone size: once; CDR3 DNA: TGTGCCAGCAGTCCATTAGCGGGAGCGCAGCGCGAGCAGTACTTC; CDR3 protein: CASSPLAGAQREQYF
D gene: TRBD2; CDR3 length: 17; J gene: TRBJ2-2; V gene: TRBV28; clone size: .; CDR3 DNA: TGTGCCAGCAGTTTTCCCACCGGGACTAGTATTCCCGGGGAGCTGTTTTTT; CDR3 protein: CASSFPTGTSIPGELFF
D gene: TRBD1; CDR3 length: 14; J gene: TRBJ2-7; V gene: TRBV19; clone size: .; CDR3 DNA: TGTGCCAGTAGCGCCGGGACAGGGCCCTACGAGCAGTACTTC; CDR3 protein: CASSAGTGPYEQYF
D gene: TRBD2; CDR3 length: 13; J gene: TRBJ2-7; V gene: TRBV25-1; clone size: .; CDR3 DNA: TGTGCCAGCAAGGGCGGGAGCTCCTACGAGCAGTACTTC; CDR3 protein: CASKGGSSYEQYF
D gene: TRBD1; CDR3 length: 14; J gene: TRBJ2-3; V gene: TRBV6-5; clone size: .; CDR3 DNA: TGTGCCAGCAGTTTGACAGGGGGCACAGATACGCAGTATTTT; CDR3 protein: CASSLTGGTDTQYF
D gene: .; CDR3 length: 15; J gene: TRBJ2-7; V gene: TRBV5-4; clone size: few; CDR3 DNA: TGTGCCAGCAGCTCCGTCCCGGACAGTAACTACGAGCAGTACTTC; CDR3 protein: CASSSVPDSNYEQYF
D gene: .; CDR3 length: 14; J gene: TRBJ2-3; V gene: TRBV27; clone size: .; CDR3 DNA: TGTGCCAGCAGTTTAGTCGCGACAGAAGATACGCAGTATTTT; CDR3 protein: CASSLVATEDTQYF
D gene: TRBD2; CDR3 length: 19; J gene: TRBJ2-1; V gene: TRBV11-2; clone size: .; CDR3 DNA: TGTGCCAGCAGCCTCAAGGGATCTAGCGGGGGACAAAGAGACAATGAGCAGTTCTTC; CDR3 protein: CASSLKGSSGGQRDNEQFF
D gene: TRBD1; CDR3 length: 16; J gene: TRBJ1-3; V gene: TRBV27; clone size: .; CDR3 DNA: TGTGCCAGCAGCTCACGACAGGGTGGGTTCTCTGACACCATATATTTT; CDR3 protein: CASSSRQGGFSDTIYF
D gene: TRBD1; CDR3 length: 15; J gene: TRBJ1-5; V gene: TRBV5-8; clone size: few; CDR3 DNA: TGTGCCAGCAGCATGGGACAGGGGGCAAATTTGCCCCAGCATTTT; CDR3 protein: CASSMGQGANLPQHF
D gene: TRBD2; CDR3 length: 17; J gene: TRBJ2-5; V gene: TRBV10-3; clone size: .; CDR3 DNA: TGTGCCATCAGTGAACCCTCTCTAGCGGGGGGAAGGGAGACCCAGTACTTC; CDR3 protein: CAISEPSLAGGRETQYF
D gene: .; CDR3 length: 13; J gene: TRBJ2-7; V gene: TRBV7-9; clone size: once; CDR3 DNA: TGTGCCAGCAGCACTGACAGTTCCTACGAGCAGTACTTC; CDR3 protein: CASSTDSSYEQYF
D gene: TRBD2; CDR3 length: 15; J gene: TRBJ2-2; V gene: TRBV27; clone size: .; CDR3 DNA: TGTGCCAGCAGTCCCGGGACTAGAAACACCGGGGAGCTGTTTTTT; CDR3 protein: CASSPGTRNTGELFF
D gene: .; CDR3 length: 13; J gene: TRBJ1-1; V gene: TRBV5-1; clone size: .; CDR3 DNA: TGCGCCAGCAGACCCAACGGGGGGACTGAAGCTTTCTTT; CDR3 protein: CASRPNGGTEAFF
D gene: TRBD1; CDR3 length: 13; J gene: TRBJ2-7; V gene: TRBV6-5; clone size: .; CDR3 DNA: TGTGCCAGCAGCCGGACAGGGGTGGTCGAGCAGTACTTC; CDR3 protein: CASSRTGVVEQYF
D gene: .; CDR3 length: 13; J gene: TRBJ1-1; V gene: TRBV5-6; clone size: .; CDR3 DNA: TGTGCCAGCAGCTTTGGTAGGAACACTGAAGCTTTCTTT; CDR3 protein: CASSFGRNTEAFF
D gene: .; CDR3 length: 14; J gene: TRBJ1-1; V gene: TRBV7-6; clone size: once; CDR3 DNA: TGTGCCAGCAGCAGCGTCGACAGGAACACTGAAGCTTTCTTT; CDR3 protein: CASSSVDRNTEAFF
D gene: TRBD1; CDR3 length: 15; J gene: TRBJ2-7; V gene: TRBV4-1; clone size: .; CDR3 DNA: TGCGCCAGCAGCCTCCGACAGGGGGGGGTTTACGAGCAGTACTTC; CDR3 protein: CASSLRQGGVYEQYF
D gene: .; CDR3 length: 13; J gene: TRBJ1-5; V gene: TRBV9; clone size: .; CDR3 DNA: TGTGCCAGCAGCGTAGGAGGCGGTCAGCCCCAGCATTTT; CDR3 protein: CASSVGGGQPQHF
D gene: TRBD2; CDR3 length: 15; J gene: TRBJ2-1; V gene: TRBV7-2; clone size: .; CDR3 DNA: TGTGCCAGCAGCTTTGCGGCGGGAGGGCCCAATGAGCAGTTCTTC; CDR3 protein: CASSFAAGGPNEQFF